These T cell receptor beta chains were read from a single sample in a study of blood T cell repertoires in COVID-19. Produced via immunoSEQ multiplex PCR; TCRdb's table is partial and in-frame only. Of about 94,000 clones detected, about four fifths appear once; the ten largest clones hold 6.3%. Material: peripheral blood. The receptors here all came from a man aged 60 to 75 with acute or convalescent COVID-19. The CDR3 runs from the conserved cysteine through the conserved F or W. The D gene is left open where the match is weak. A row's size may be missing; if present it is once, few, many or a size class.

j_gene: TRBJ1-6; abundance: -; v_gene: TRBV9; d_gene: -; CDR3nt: TGTGCCAGCAGCGCGAAAGGGGGCTCCTATAATTCACCCCTCCACTTT; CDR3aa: CASSAKGGSYNSPLHF
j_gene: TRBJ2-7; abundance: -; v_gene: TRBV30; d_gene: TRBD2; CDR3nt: TGTGCCTGGAGTGTAATAGCGGGGGAGCAGTACTTC; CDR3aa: CAWSVIAGEQYF
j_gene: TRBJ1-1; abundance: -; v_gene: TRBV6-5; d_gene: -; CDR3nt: TGTGCCAGCAGTTATTACGGGAACACTGAAGCTTTCTTT; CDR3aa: CASSYYGNTEAFF
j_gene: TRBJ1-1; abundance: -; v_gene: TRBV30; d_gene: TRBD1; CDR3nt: TGTGCCTGGAGTCCAAAACAGGGGGCATGGCGTATGAACACTGAAGCTTTCTTT; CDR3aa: CAWSPKQGAWRMNTEAFF
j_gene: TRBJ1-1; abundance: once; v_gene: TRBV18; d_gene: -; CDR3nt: TGTGCCAGCTCACCCCGTGGCGGGATCAAGAACACTGAAGCTTTCTTT; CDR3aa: CASSPRGGIKNTEAFF
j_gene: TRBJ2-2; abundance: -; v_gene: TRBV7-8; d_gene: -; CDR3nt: TGTGCCAGCAGCTTAGAAAGGGGAGGCACCGGGGAGCTGTTTTTT; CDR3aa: CASSLERGGTGELFF
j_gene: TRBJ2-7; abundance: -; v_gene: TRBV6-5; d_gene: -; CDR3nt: TGTGCCAGCACCCTAAGGTCCGGACAGTTCTACGAGCAGTACTTC; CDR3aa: CASTLRSGQFYEQYF
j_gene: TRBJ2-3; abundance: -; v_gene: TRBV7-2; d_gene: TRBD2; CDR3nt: TGTGCCAGCAGCTTATACGGACTAGCCCCAGATACGCAGTATTTT; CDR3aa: CASSLYGLAPDTQYF
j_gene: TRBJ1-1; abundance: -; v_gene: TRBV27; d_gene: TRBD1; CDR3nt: TGTGCCAGCCGGGGACAGTTGAACACTGAAGCTTTCTTT; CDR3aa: CASRGQLNTEAFF
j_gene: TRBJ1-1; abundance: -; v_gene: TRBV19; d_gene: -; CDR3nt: TGTGCCAGTAGTACTTTGCGGGACTCCCTGGGGGAAGCTTTCTTT; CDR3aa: CASSTLRDSLGEAFF
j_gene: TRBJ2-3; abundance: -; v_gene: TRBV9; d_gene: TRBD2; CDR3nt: TGTGCCAGCAGCGTATTGAGCGGGGGGGTGACAGATACGCAGTATTTT; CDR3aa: CASSVLSGGVTDTQYF
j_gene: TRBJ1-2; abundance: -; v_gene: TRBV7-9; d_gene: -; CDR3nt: TGTGCCAGCAGCTCGACTGCATCGGAACCCTATGGCTACACCTTC; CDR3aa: CASSSTASEPYGYTF
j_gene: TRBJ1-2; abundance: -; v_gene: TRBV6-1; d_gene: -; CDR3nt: TGTGCCAGCAGTGAAACTCCTTATGGCTACACCTTC; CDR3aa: CASSETPYGYTF
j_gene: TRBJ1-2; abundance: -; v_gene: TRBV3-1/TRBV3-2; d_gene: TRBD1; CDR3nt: TGTGCCAGCAGCCCAATGGGACAGGGGGCGGGCTACACCTTC; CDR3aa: CASSPMGQGAGYTF
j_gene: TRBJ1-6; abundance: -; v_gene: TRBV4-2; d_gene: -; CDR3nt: TGTGCCAGCAGGACAGGTGACAATTCACCCCTCCACTTT; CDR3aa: CASRTGDNSPLHF
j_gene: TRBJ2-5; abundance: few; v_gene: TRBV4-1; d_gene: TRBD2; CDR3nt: TGCGCCAGCAGCCAAGTGGGCCAGCGGGGGGGCCAAGAGACCCAGTACTTC; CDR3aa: CASSQVGQRGGQETQYF
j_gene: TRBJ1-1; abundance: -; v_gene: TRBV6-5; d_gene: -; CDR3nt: TGTGCCAGCAGTTACTCAACGGGTGACACTGAAGCTTTCTTT; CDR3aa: CASSYSTGDTEAFF
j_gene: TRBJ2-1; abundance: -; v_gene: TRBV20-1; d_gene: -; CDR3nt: TGCAGTGCTTTAAATAACAATGAGCAGTTCTTC; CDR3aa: CSALNNNEQFF
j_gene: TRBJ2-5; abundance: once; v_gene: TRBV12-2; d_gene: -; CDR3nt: TGTGCAAGTCGCTTAGGACCCCGGGGAGCGGGGGGCCCGTACCAAGAGACCCAGTACTTC; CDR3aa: CASRLGPRGAGGPYQETQYF
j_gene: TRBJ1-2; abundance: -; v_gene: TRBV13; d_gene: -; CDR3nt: TGTGCCAGCAGCTACAGGGTCGGGTCGGATGGCTACACCTTC; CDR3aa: CASSYRVGSDGYTF
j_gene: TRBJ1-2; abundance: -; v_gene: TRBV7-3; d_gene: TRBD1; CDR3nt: TGTGCCAGCAGCCAAGGGACAGGGGACTATGGCTACACCTTC; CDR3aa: CASSQGTGDYGYTF
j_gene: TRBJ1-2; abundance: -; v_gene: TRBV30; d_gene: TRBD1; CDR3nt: TGTGCCTGGAGGGGGGACAGGGGGAACTATGGCTACACCTTC; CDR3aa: CAWRGDRGNYGYTF
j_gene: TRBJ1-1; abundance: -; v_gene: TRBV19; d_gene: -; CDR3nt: TGTGCCAGTAGTCTGACAGTTAACACTGAAGCTTTCTTT; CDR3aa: CASSLTVNTEAFF
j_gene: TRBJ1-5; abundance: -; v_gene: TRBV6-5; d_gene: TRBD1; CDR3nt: TGTGCCAGCAGTCCCACAGGGGTGTTTGGCCAGCCCCAGCATTTT; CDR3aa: CASSPTGVFGQPQHF
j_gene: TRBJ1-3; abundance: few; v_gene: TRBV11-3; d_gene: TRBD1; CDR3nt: TGTGCCAGCAGCCCAGGGACAGGGGGCTCCAGCACCATATATTTT; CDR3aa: CASSPGTGGSSTIYF
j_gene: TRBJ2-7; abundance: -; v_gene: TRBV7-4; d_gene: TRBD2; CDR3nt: TGTGCCAGCAGCTTCCCCTCCCGGACTAGCGGGGGGGCCAACGAGCAGTACTTC; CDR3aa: CASSFPSRTSGGANEQYF
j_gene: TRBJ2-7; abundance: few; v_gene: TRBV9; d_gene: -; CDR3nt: TGTGCCAGCAGCGTTTCAGGATATAATTCCTACGAGCAGTACTTC; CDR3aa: CASSVSGYNSYEQYF
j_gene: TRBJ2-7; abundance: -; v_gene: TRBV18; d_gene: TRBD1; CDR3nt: TGTGCCAGCTCACCCGGGACAGGGAGTTCCTACGAGCAGTACTTC; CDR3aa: CASSPGTGSSYEQYF
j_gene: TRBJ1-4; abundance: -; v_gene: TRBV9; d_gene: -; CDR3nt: TGTGCCAGCACCCAGAACCCAACTAATGAAAAACTGTTTTTT; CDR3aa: CASTQNPTNEKLFF
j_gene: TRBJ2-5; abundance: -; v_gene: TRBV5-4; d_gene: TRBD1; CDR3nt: TGTGCCAGCAGCACAAAGACAGGGGGCACGGAGACCCAGTACTTC; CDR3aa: CASSTKTGGTETQYF
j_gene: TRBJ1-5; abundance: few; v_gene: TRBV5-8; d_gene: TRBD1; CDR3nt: TGTGCCAGCAGCCCGGGACAGGGGGCACTTCAGCCCCAGCATTTT; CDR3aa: CASSPGQGALQPQHF
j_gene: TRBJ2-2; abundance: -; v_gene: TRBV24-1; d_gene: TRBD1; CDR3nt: TGTGCCACCAGTGACGCGATCGGGACAGGGAAGAACACCGGGGAGCTGTTTTTT; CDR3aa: CATSDAIGTGKNTGELFF
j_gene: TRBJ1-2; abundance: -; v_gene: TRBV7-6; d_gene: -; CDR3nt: TGTGCCAGCAGCTTCGGAGGCCTCTATGGCTACACCTTC; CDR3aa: CASSFGGLYGYTF
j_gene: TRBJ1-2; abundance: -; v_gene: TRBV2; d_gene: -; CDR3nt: TGTGCCAGCAGTGGGCAGGATAACTATGGCTACACCTTC; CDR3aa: CASSGQDNYGYTF
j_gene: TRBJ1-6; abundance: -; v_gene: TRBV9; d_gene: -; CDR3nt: TGTGCCAGCAGCCCTGAAGGAGGCTATTCACCCCTCCACTTT; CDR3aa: CASSPEGGYSPLHF
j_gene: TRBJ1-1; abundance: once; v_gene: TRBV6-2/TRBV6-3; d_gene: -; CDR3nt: TGTGCCAGCAGTTACCGGCGCGGGGAGATTAACACTGAAGCTTTCTTT; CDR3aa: CASSYRRGEINTEAFF
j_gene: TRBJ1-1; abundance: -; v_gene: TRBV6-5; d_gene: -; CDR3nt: TGTGCCAGCAGTTACAAATCCGGAGGGCGCGGCACTGAAGCTTTCTTT; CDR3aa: CASSYKSGGRGTEAFF
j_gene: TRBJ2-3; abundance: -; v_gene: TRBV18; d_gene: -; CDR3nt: TGTGCCAGCTCACTCCAGGGGAGGGTTAGCACAGATACGCAGTATTTT; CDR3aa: CASSLQGRVSTDTQYF
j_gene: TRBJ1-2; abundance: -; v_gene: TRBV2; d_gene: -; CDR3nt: TGTGCCAGCAGTGAATCGGGGGGCTTGCCCCCATATGGCTACACCTTC; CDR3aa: CASSESGGLPPYGYTF
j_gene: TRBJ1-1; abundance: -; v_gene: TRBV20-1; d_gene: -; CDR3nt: TGCAGTGCTAGTGTTCCTGGAGCCATGAACACTGAAGCTTTCTTT; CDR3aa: CSASVPGAMNTEAFF
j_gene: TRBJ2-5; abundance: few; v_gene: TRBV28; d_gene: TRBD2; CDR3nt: TGTGCCAGCAGTCCCGGGGTAGCGGGGGGCAACGATCAAGAGACCCAGTACTTC; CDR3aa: CASSPGVAGGNDQETQYF
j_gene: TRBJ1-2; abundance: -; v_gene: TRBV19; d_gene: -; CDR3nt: TGTGCCAGTAGTGCCTCGGTGGGACAAGACTTCTATGGCTACACCTTC; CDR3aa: CASSASVGQDFYGYTF